The entry below gives a single T cell receptor beta chain sequence along with its context. The antigen is undetermined. CDR1 MGHRA and CDR2 YSYEKL come from the germline V gene. The CDR3 spans 16 residues. Trimming cost V 0 bases and J 4 bases, with 14 bases left between them. PCR was performed using 60 Vbeta and 13 Jbeta primers. Original analysis: In a later analysis, some 80 million unique TCR beta chains included roughly 11 million shared by two or more donors. Generated by immunoSEQ multiplex PCR, the TCRdb table keeps only in-frame clones and is missing some. For V, J and clone size, that table is used; D and trimming come from the DNA. This table holds tens of thousands of clones, about three quarters found once. Each of the donors was a healthy bone marrow donor. The entry originates in a study of cytomegalovirus exposure and HLA in healthy donors. Study-wide results and caveats: Common viral pathogens were later found to be apparently linked to several of the most significant clusters. Later analysis associated a missense DCLRE1C variant with TCR beta V- and J-gene trimming.

The sequence derives from a man in his forties or fifties in good health and CMV-seronegative. The specimen sequenced was PBMCs. V is TRBV4-1 and J is TRBJ2-3, with a possible D match to TRBD2 (5 bases). Here the CDR3 DNA reads TGCGCCAGCAGCCAAGACGCCCCAACTAGGGCAGATACGCAGTATTTT. It is translated as CASSQDAPTRADTQYF.